These T cell receptor beta chains were read from a single sample in a study of T cell changes during pregnancy in multiple sclerosis. The table came from immunoSEQ multiplex PCR; TCRdb's copy has only in-frame clones and leaves some out. The sample lists 65,000 to 70,000 clones, 92% occurring once. The source material was peripheral blood, sampled in the third trimester of pregnancy. Source of these receptors: a female donor in good health, enrolled as a control in a pregnancy study. The CDR3 runs from the conserved cysteine through the conserved F or W. D genes are given only for firm matches.

v_gene	len	d_gene	j_gene	CDR3aa	CDR3nt
TRBV28	12	TRBD2	TRBJ2-7	CAYGGDPYEQYF	TGTGCCTACGGGGGGGATCCCTACGAGCAGTACTTC
TRBV19	13	.	TRBJ1-6	CASSRNRDSPLHF	TGTGCCAGTAGTAGAAACAGGGATTCACCCCTCCACTTT
TRBV19	13	.	TRBJ2-3	CASSGTSTDTQYF	TGTGCCAGTAGTGGGACAAGCACAGATACGCAGTATTTT
TRBV4-1	13	.	TRBJ2-1	CASSQKSFVEQFF	TGCGCCAGCAGCCAAAAGAGCTTCGTGGAGCAGTTCTTC
TRBV30	13	TRBD1	TRBJ2-2	CAWGRGLDGELFF	TGTGCCTGGGGCAGGGGGCTTGACGGGGAGCTGTTTTTT
TRBV7-9	15	TRBD1	TRBJ1-2	CASSLGQLANYGYTF	TGTGCCAGCAGCTTGGGACAGCTCGCTAACTATGGCTACACCTTC
TRBV7-9	12	.	TRBJ1-2	CASSRGDYGYTF	TGTGCCAGCAGCCGCGGAGATTATGGCTACACCTTC
TRBV9	15	TRBD1	TRBJ2-7	CASSVEGAQGDEQYF	TGTGCCAGCAGCGTAGAGGGGGCGCAGGGAGACGAGCAGTACTTC
TRBV18	15	TRBD2	TRBJ2-7	CASSPPGTSGYEQYF	TGTGCCAGCTCACCACCGGGGACTAGCGGGTACGAGCAGTACTTC
TRBV6-1	13	.	TRBJ2-1	CASTLLEYNEQFF	TGTGCCAGCACTTTACTAGAGTACAATGAGCAGTTCTTC
TRBV18	15	TRBD1	TRBJ2-1	CASSPPGQVYNEQFF	TGTGCCAGCTCACCACCGGGACAGGTATACAATGAGCAGTTCTTC
TRBV4-1	16	.	TRBJ2-7	CASSQDPAGLTYEQYF	TGCGCCAGCAGCCAAGATCCGGCAGGGCTCACCTACGAGCAGTACTTC
TRBV6-6	14	.	TRBJ1-2	CASSPGTTNYGYTF	TGTGCCAGCAGCCCCGGGACAACAAACTATGGCTACACCTTC